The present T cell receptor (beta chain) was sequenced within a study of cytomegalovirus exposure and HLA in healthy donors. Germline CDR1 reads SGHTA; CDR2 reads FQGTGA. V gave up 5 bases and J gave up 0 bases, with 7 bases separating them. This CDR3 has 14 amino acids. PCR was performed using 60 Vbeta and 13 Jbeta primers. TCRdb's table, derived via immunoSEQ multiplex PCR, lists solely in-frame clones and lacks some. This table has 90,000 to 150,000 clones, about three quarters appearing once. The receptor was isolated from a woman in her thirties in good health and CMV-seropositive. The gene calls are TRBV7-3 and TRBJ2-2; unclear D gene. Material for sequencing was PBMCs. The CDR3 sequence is CASSAVPNTGELFF. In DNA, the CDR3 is TGTGCCAGCAGCGCAGTTCCGAACACCGGGGAGCTGTTTTTT.